The 2 T cell receptor beta chains below all came from one sample that was sequenced in a study of blood T cell repertoires in COVID-19. The data were produced by immunoSEQ multiplex PCR, yet TCRdb's version contains in-frame clones alone and is incomplete. Of about 230,000 clones in the sample, roughly 84% were seen once. Sample: peripheral blood. All receptors derive from a woman aged 50 to 60 with acute or convalescent COVID-19.

The chain uses TRBV6-1 and TRBJ1-2; 7 bases line up with TRBD1. With V trimmed by 1 base and J by 10 bases, 9 bases remained unmatched. The CDR3 extends over 14 amino acids. Germline-derived CDR1 and CDR2 are MNHNS and SASEGT. The CDR3 reads CASSEGRGGFDYTF. The CDR3 region has the DNA TGTGCCAGCAGTGAAGGGAGAGGGGGCTTCGACTACACCTTC.

The chain couples TRBV19 to TRBJ2-7; D may be TRBD1 (6 bases). Between the trimmed V and J ends, which lost 6 bases and 5 bases, there was a span of 14 bases. The CDR3 runs 13 residues. The germline V gene has CDR1 LNHDA and CDR2 SQIVND (reference sequence). CDR3 DNA: TGTGCCAGTAGAACGCTCAGGGGACACGAGCAGTACTTC. This sequence encodes CASRTLRGHEQYF.